These T cell receptor beta chains were read from a single sample in a study of tumor-infiltrating lymphocytes in primary liver carcinoma. TCRdb reprocessed the multiplex PCR reads with MiXCR, giving one entry per CDR3 protein. Among about 350,000 distinct CDR3 sequences, 65% were seen once, and the ten largest hold about 6.5%. The sequenced material came from peripheral blood. These receptor sequences come from a man aged 35-49 years with primary liver carcinoma and hepatitis B virus infection. Each CDR3 is given with its conserved first and last residue. A D gene is named only where the DNA matches it firmly. A row's size may be missing; if present it is once, few, many or a size class.

v_call: TRBV6-5; clone_size: many; d_call: TRBD1; j_call: TRBJ2-7; cdr3_nt: TGTGCCAGCAGTTACGGCACAGGGGGTTACTACGAGCAGTACTTC; cdr3_aa: CASSYGTGGYYEQYF
v_call: TRBV29-1; clone_size: many; d_call: TRBD1; j_call: TRBJ1-1; cdr3_nt: TGCAGCGTTGGGGGACAGGGGGATTTTGTAGTTTTCTTT; cdr3_aa: CSVGGQGDFVVFF
v_call: TRBV12-3/TRBV12-4; clone_size: many; d_call: TRBD1; j_call: TRBJ1-4; cdr3_nt: TGTGCCAGCACAACGCAGGGGGCAACTAATGAAAAACTGTTTTTT; cdr3_aa: CASTTQGATNEKLFF
v_call: TRBV11-2; clone_size: -; d_call: -; j_call: TRBJ2-1; cdr3_nt: TGTGCCATAAGCTCGGACTACAATGAGCAGTTCTTC; cdr3_aa: CAISSDYNEQFF
v_call: TRBV11-3; clone_size: -; d_call: -; j_call: TRBJ2-1; cdr3_nt: TGTGCCAGCAGCCGCGGGAATGTCAATGAGCAGTTCTTC; cdr3_aa: CASSRGNVNEQFF
v_call: TRBV30; clone_size: -; d_call: -; j_call: TRBJ2-1; cdr3_nt: TGTGCCTGGATCGGGTACGGGTCCTGCAATGAGCAGTTCTTC; cdr3_aa: CAWIGYGSCNEQFF
v_call: TRBV11-3; clone_size: -; d_call: TRBD2; j_call: TRBJ2-7; cdr3_nt: TGTGCCAGCAGCTTAGCTATGGCTAGCGGGAGGATGCGAGCGGGATCCTACGAGCAGTACTTC; cdr3_aa: CASSLAMASGRMRAGSYEQYF
v_call: TRBV28; clone_size: -; d_call: -; j_call: TRBJ1-2; cdr3_nt: TGTGGCAGCAGCGACTGGACCTATGGCTACACATTC; cdr3_aa: CGSSDWTYGYTF
v_call: TRBV11-2; clone_size: -; d_call: -; j_call: TRBJ1-5; cdr3_nt: TGTGCTAGCAGCTTAAGTGAGATTGGGGGCAATCAGCCCCAGCGTTTT; cdr3_aa: CASSLSEIGGNQPQRF
v_call: TRBV5-4; clone_size: few; d_call: -; j_call: TRBJ2-1; cdr3_nt: TGTGCCAGCAGCTTATCACTTCTAGCGAGTAGGACCCAGCAGTTCTTC; cdr3_aa: CASSLSLLASRTQQFF
v_call: TRBV11-2; clone_size: -; d_call: -; j_call: TRBJ2-7; cdr3_nt: TGTATCAGCAGCTCGAGAGTTTACGAGCAGTACTTC; cdr3_aa: CISSSRVYEQYF
v_call: TRBV11-2; clone_size: many; d_call: -; j_call: TRBJ2-2; cdr3_nt: TGTGCCAGCAGTCAACAGGGTACCGGGGAGCTGTTTTTT; cdr3_aa: CASSQQGTGELFF
v_call: TRBV4-3; clone_size: -; d_call: -; j_call: TRBJ2-7; cdr3_nt: TGCGCCAGCAGCCAAGTAAAAAGTTCTGGGTACGAGCAGTACTTC; cdr3_aa: CASSQVKSSGYEQYF
v_call: TRBV11-2; clone_size: -; d_call: TRBD2; j_call: TRBJ2-7; cdr3_nt: TGTGTCAGCAGCTTAGCACTGCGGACTAGCGGGCACTTTACCTACGAGCAGTACTTC; cdr3_aa: CVSSLALRTSGHFTYEQYF
v_call: TRBV10-2; clone_size: -; d_call: -; j_call: TRBJ1-2; cdr3_nt: TGCGCCAGCAGTATAGCCACCTATGGCTACACCTTC; cdr3_aa: CASSIATYGYTF
v_call: TRBV12-3/TRBV12-4; clone_size: -; d_call: -; j_call: TRBJ2-7; cdr3_nt: TGTACCAGCCAATCAGGGGCGTCCTACGAGCAGTACTTC; cdr3_aa: CTSQSGASYEQYF